The 27 T cell receptor beta chains given below trace back to one sample, sequenced in a study of OX40 agonist ivuxolimab in advanced cancers. Using immunoSEQ multiplex PCR, the repertoire was profiled, and TCRdb retains in-frame clones only, with some absent. The table lists about 25,000 clones, about 80% of them singletons. Material: CD4+ or CD8+ T cells sorted from blood, obtained in a trial of the OX40 agonist ivuxolimab. Source of these receptors: an adult with an advanced solid tumor such as melanoma, head and neck, liver or kidney cancer.

The genes are TRBV29-1 and TRBJ2-1; D unclear. Germline V gene lookup returns CDR1 SQVTM and CDR2 ANQGSEA. V lost 3 bases to trimming and J lost 6 bases, with 18 bases between them. CDR3 length: 15 amino acids. This CDR3 is CSVEGGVVSLNEQFF. As DNA, the CDR3 is TGCAGCGTTGAGGGCGGAGTGGTGTCCCTCAATGAGCAGTTCTTC.

The chain has TRBV7-2 and TRBJ2-7, with D hard to call. The ends were cut back, 1 base at V and 5 bases at J, with 6 bases in the middle. CDR3 length: 12 residues. The germline V gene encodes CDR1 SGHTA and CDR2 FQGNSA. The CDR3 loop is CASSLVYHEQYF. CDR3 DNA: TGTGCCAGCAGCTTAGTCTATCACGAGCAGTACTTC.

The chain combines TRBV6-5 with TRBJ2-7; 10 nucleotides agree with TRBD2. J was trimmed by 3 bases and V by 1 base; bases with no gene match: 6. Germline V gene data show CDR1 as MNHEY and CDR2 as SVGAGI. The CDR3 runs 16 residues. CDR3 region: CASSYFKTSGFYEQYF. The CDR3 nucleotides read TGTGCCAGCAGTTACTTTAAGACTAGCGGGTTCTACGAGCAGTACTTC.

The CDR3 region is CASSLTGGGETQYF. Here the CDR3 DNA reads TGTGCCAGCAGCTTGACAGGGGGCGGGGAGACCCAGTACTTC. J is TRBJ2-5 and V is TRBV7-2; 10 bases are shared with TRBD1. After removal of 3 bases from V and 5 bases from J, the junction contained 3 bases not matched to a gene. Germline V gene data show CDR1 as SGHTA and CDR2 as FQGNSA. The CDR3 runs to 14 residues.

The CDR3 DNA reads as TGTGCCAGCTCACAGGGTGCGGATGAGCAGTTCTTC. Protein: CASSQGADEQFF. The chain combines TRBV18 with TRBJ2-1; the D is unclear. The length of the CDR3 is 12 residues. Germline V gene lookup returns CDR1 KGHSH and CDR2 LQKENI. With 4 bases removed from V and 8 bases from J, the gap between germline ends came to 9 bases. Looking up the rest from reference TRBV18 and TRBJ2-1 gives the full variable domain: NAGVMQNPRHLVRRRGQEARLRCSPMKGHSHVYWYRQLPEEGLKFMVYLQKENIIDESGMPKERFSAEFPKEGPSILRIQQVVRGDSAAYFCASSQGADEQFFGPGTRLTVL.

V is TRBV13 and J is TRBJ1-4; D is unresolved. CDR1 is PRHDT and CDR2 is FYEKMQ in the germline V gene (reference sequence). V was trimmed by 3 bases and J by 3 bases, leaving 8 bases between them. The CDR3 runs to 14 residues. CDR3 coding DNA: TGTGCCAGCAGCTTTCAACGGGCTAATGAAAAACTGTTTTTT. It yields the protein CASSFQRANEKLFF.

The J gene is TRBJ2-5, the V gene TRBV5-5, with D uncertain. Germline loops: CDR1 SGHKS, CDR2 YYEKEE (reference sequence). The CDR3 loop spans 14 amino acids. V dropped 0 bases and J dropped 3 bases, with 9 bases sitting between them. CDR3 in amino acids: CASSLVDGKETQYF. The CDR3 DNA reads as TGTGCCAGCAGCTTGGTAGACGGCAAAGAGACCCAGTACTTC.

The rearrangement links TRBV6-6 to TRBJ2-7; D remains unclear. Germline V CDR1 and CDR2: MNHNY, SVGAGI (reference sequence). CDR3 length: 16 residues. V shed 8 bases and J shed 0 bases, with 20 bases lying between them. CDR3 sequence (DNA): TGTGCCAGCCCATCAATCGCCCAGCGTTACTCCTACGAGCAGTACTTC. Its translation: CASPSIAQRYSYEQYF.

The rearrangement links TRBV2 to TRBJ1-4; 11 positions agree with TRBD1. This CDR3 is 12 amino acids long. In germline, CDR1 is SNHLY, CDR2 FYNNEI. The ends lost 8 bases at V and 10 bases at J; junction bases unmatched: 3. CDR3 bases: TGTGCCAGCCAGGGGACAGGGGGAAAACTGTTTTTT. Translated, it gives CASQGTGGKLFF. The full variable domain, in which reference TRBV2 and TRBJ1-4 provide the parts outside the CDR3, is EPEVTQTPSHQVTQMGQEVILRCVPISNHLYFYWYRQILGQKVEFLVSFYNNEISEKSEIFDDQFSVERPDGSNFTLKIRSTKLEDSAMYFCASQGTGGKLFFGSGTQLSVL.

The chain carries TRBV7-7 and TRBJ2-1; no reliable D call. CDR1 is SSHAT and CDR2 is FNYEAQ in the germline V gene (reference sequence). V lost 2 bases and J 5 bases, leaving 7 bases between the germline ends. This CDR3 has 13 amino acids. CDR3 bases: TGTGCCAGCAGCTTATCGGCTCACAATGAGCAGTTCTTC. Amino acid sequence: CASSLSAHNEQFF.

The V and J genes are TRBV7-9 and TRBJ2-2; 12 positions agree with TRBD2. Per germline, CDR1 SEHNR and CDR2 FQNEAQ (reference sequence). This CDR3 contains 15 residues. V gave up 5 bases and J gave up 5 bases; unmatched junction bases: 3. The CDR3 region is CASSPTSGGTGELFF. Written as DNA, the CDR3 is TGTGCCAGCAGCCCCACTAGCGGGGGGACCGGGGAGCTGTTTTTT.

The gene calls are TRBV4-1 and TRBJ2-2; D not resolved. Trimming removed 4 bases from V and 5 bases from J, with 2 bases in between. Germline V gene lookup returns CDR1 MGHRA and CDR2 YSYEKL. CDR3 length: 11 amino acids. The CDR3 spells CASSRTGELFF. CDR3 nucleotide sequence: TGCGCCAGCAGCCGAACCGGGGAGCTGTTTTTT.

This clone was picked up a small number of times. V usage is TRBV4-1 and J usage is TRBJ1-1; unclear D gene. The CDR3 runs 14 residues. V lost 2 bases and J 1 base, leaving 8 bases between the germline ends. Germline CDR1 reads MGHRA; CDR2 reads YSYEKL. CDR3 bases: TGCGCCAGCAGCCAACACCTAGGGAACACTGAAGCTTTCTTT. Its protein is CASSQHLGNTEAFF.

V is TRBV6-4 and J is TRBJ1-6; D call uncertain. This CDR3 has 13 residues. The ends were cut back, 4 bases at V and 10 bases at J, with 11 bases in the middle. CDR1 is MRHNA and CDR2 is SNTAGT in the germline V gene. The CDR3: CASSVGISSPLHF. The CDR3 nucleotides read TGTGCCAGCAGTGTAGGAATTAGCTCACCCCTCCACTTT.

This chain connects TRBV2 to TRBJ2-7; D call uncertain. V was clipped by 2 bases and J by 4 bases, with 12 bases between them. This CDR3 spans 14 amino acids. CDR1 is SNHLY and CDR2 is FYNNEI in the germline V gene. CDR3 in amino acids: CASSEYGPGYEQYF. CDR3 DNA: TGTGCCAGCAGTGAATACGGTCCAGGTTACGAGCAGTACTTC.

The chain carries TRBV27 and TRBJ1-1; no clear D gene. V was trimmed by 6 bases and J by 0 bases, leaving 8 bases between them. Germline lookup yields CDR1 MNHEY and CDR2 SMNVEV (reference sequence). This CDR3 comprises 13 residues. The CDR3 sequence: CASRFIMNTEAFF. Written as DNA, the CDR3 is TGTGCCAGCAGATTTATCATGAACACTGAAGCTTTCTTT.

The rearrangement links TRBV5-1 to TRBJ2-1; perhaps D is TRBD1 or TRBD2 (5 bases each). Germline CDR1 is SGHRS and CDR2 is YFSETQ. The CDR3 is 13 residues long. V was cut by 0 bases and J by 9 bases, with 10 bases left in between. CDR3 coding DNA: TGCGCCAGCAGCTTGGCCGGGGCGGCTGAGCAGTTCTTC. Translated, it gives CASSLAGAAEQFF.

The rearrangement links TRBV7-3 to TRBJ2-1; possible D gene TRBD2, 6 bases. V was pared by 5 bases and J by 6 bases, with 11 bases between. The CDR3 totals 13 residues. In germline, CDR1 is SGHTA, CDR2 FQGTGA. CDR3 sequence reads: CASSTPEGNEQFF. CDR3 DNA sequence: TGTGCCAGCAGCACCCCGGAGGGCAATGAGCAGTTCTTC.

The chain couples TRBV7-9 to TRBJ2-5; a weak D match, TRBD1 (5 bases). The CDR3 is 15 amino acids. Trimming shortened V by 1 base and J by 5 bases, and 14 bases separated the two germline ends. Germline CDR1 SEHNR, CDR2 FQNEAQ (reference sequence). In nucleotides, the CDR3 is TGTGCCAGCAGCTTAGGGGGCCTAGGGCTGGAGACCCAGTACTTC. Translated: CASSLGGLGLETQYF.

This chain connects TRBV7-3 to TRBJ1-1; TRBD1 matches at 10 bases. Trimming took 5 bases from V and 0 from J; bases not matched to a gene: 6. Looked up from germline, CDR1 is SGHTA and CDR2 is FQGTGA. This CDR3 spans 16 amino acids. As DNA, the CDR3 is TGTGCCAGCAGCGAAAGGGACAGGGGAGTGAACACTGAAGCTTTCTTT. It specifies CASSERDRGVNTEAFF.

This clone showed up just once. This chain uses TRBV5-6 with TRBJ2-1; D uncertain. Germline loops: CDR1 SGHDT, CDR2 YYEEEE. V was clipped by 4 bases and J by 9 bases, with 14 bases between them. This CDR3 contains 13 residues. The chain's CDR3 is CASSHGTVGEQFF. Written as DNA, the CDR3 is TGTGCCAGCAGCCACGGAACGGTGGGTGAGCAGTTCTTC.

The chain uses TRBV6-1 and TRBJ2-2; D gene uncertain. CDR3 length: 15 residues. With 4 bases removed from V and 0 bases from J, the gap between germline ends came to 9 bases. Germline V CDR1 and CDR2: MNHNS, SASEGT. The CDR3 here is CASSVQPANTGELFF. The CDR3 DNA sequence: TGTGCCAGCAGTGTCCAGCCTGCGAACACCGGGGAGCTGTTTTTT.

V is TRBV5-4 and J is TRBJ2-5, with no clear D. CDR3 length: 14 amino acids. Trimming cost V 0 bases and J 0 bases, with 6 bases left between them. From germline, CDR1 is SGHNT and CDR2 YYREEE (reference sequence). The CDR3 nucleotides read TGTGCCAGCAGCTTGGGTGACAACCAAGAGACCCAGTACTTC. Translating it yields CASSLGDNQETQYF.

This chain links TRBV4-2 with TRBJ2-7; 7 bases match TRBD1. J gave up 3 bases and V 4 bases, and 9 bases lay outside the gene matches. This CDR3 region has 15 residues. CDR1 is LGHNA, CDR2 YNFKEQ, per germline. The CDR3 DNA is TGTGCCAGCAGCCCGACAGGGCAGGGTGTCTACGAGCAGTACTTC. This codes for CASSPTGQGVYEQYF.

The rearrangement joins TRBV30 to TRBJ1-1; D perhaps matches TRBD1 (5 bases). The germline V gene has CDR1 GTSNPN and CDR2 SVGIG (reference sequence). V lost 5 bases to trimming and J lost 4 bases, with 20 bases between them. The CDR3 is 15 amino acids. The CDR3 DNA is TGTGCCTGGTCCCCACCGACCTGGGACGGCACTGAAGCTTTCTTT. Translated: CAWSPPTWDGTEAFF.

This chain joins TRBV2 and TRBJ1-2; D is perhaps TRBD1 (6 bases). Germline CDR1 SNHLY, CDR2 FYNNEI. CDR3 length equals 14 residues. Trimming cost V 7 bases and J 6 bases, with 18 bases left between them. The chain's CDR3 is CASIRQTGADGYTF. CDR3 coding DNA: TGTGCCAGCATCCGCCAGACAGGTGCGGATGGCTACACCTTC. Based on the CDR3 plus reference TRBV2 and TRBJ1-2, the full variable domain is EPEVTQTPSHQVTQMGQEVILRCVPISNHLYFYWYRQILGQKVEFLVSFYNNEISEKSEIFDDQFSVERPDGSNFTLKIRSTKLEDSAMYFCASIRQTGADGYTFGSGTRLTVV.

This rearrangement joins TRBV5-1 to TRBJ2-5; no reliable D call. The end of the DNA is better explained by TRBJ2-7, so the J call may be wrong. CDR3 length: 13 amino acids. The germline V gene encodes CDR1 SGHRS and CDR2 YFSETQ. CDR3 protein: CASSLAWHYEQYF. Here the CDR3 DNA reads TGCGCCAGCAGCTTGGCTTGGCACTACGAGCAGTACTTC.